This T cell receptor (beta chain) came from a study of radiotherapy plus CTLA-4 blockade in lung cancer. Concerning this clone itself: Its antigen is not identified.

General study points: The authors reported that early blood T cell clone dynamics, with interferon-beta, best predicted response.

TCRdb's copy holds only in-frame clones and misses some; the assay was immunoSEQ multiplex PCR. The table records some 92,000 clones, roughly 80% of them present only once. The material sequenced was peripheral blood, taken from a patient treated with radiotherapy plus ipilimumab. This TCR was sampled from a human donor with non-small cell lung cancer who had a partial response to radiotherapy plus ipilimumab.

For the CDR3, the DNA is TGTGCCAGCAGCGTAGAACAAAAGCGGTCTGGGGCCAACGTCCTGACTTTC. The encoded protein is CASSVEQKRSGANVLTF. The chain recombines TRBV9 with TRBJ2-6; tentative D call: TRBD2 (5 bases). V dropped 0 bases and J dropped 1 base, with 11 bases sitting between them. CDR3 length equals 17 residues. Germline loops: CDR1 SGDLS, CDR2 YYNGEE.